Shown below are 16 T cell receptor beta chains from a single sample sequenced in a study of CXCR3-negative and CXCR3-positive naive CD8 T cells. Whole-study findings and limits: TRB CDR3s were more hydrophobic in CXCR3-positive than in CXCR3-negative naive cells.

Their antigens remain unidentified. It was by 5' RACE with UMI labels that the TRB cDNA libraries were prepared. TCRdb processed the 5' RACE reads again and assigns one entry to each CDR3 protein, with no DNA. The sample yields roughly 110,000 distinct CDR3 sequences, of which the top ten take up approximately 0.37%. The sample consisted of naive CXCR3+ CD8+ T cells from blood. Subset described: CD45RO-CCR7+CD27+CD95- naive CD8+ T cells expressing CXCR3 (TNR3+). The receptors derive from a human donor in good health. Some clones in this sample may be carry-over from other donors' samples.

The chain carries TRBV29-1 and TRBJ2-1; with no DNA, the TCRdb D assignment of TRBD1 cannot be verified. Germline lookup yields CDR1 SQVTM and CDR2 ANQGSEA. The CDR3 totals 14 residues. The CDR3 loop is CSAQGGGRYNEQFF.

V usage is TRBV15 and J usage is TRBJ2-1. The CDR3 runs to 14 residues. Germline V lookup: CDR1 LNHNV, CDR2 YYDKDF (reference sequence). CDR3 protein: CATSRQVDYNEQFF.

V gene TRBV29-1 combines with J gene TRBJ2-7; the TCRdb D gene call, TRBD1, has no DNA to confirm it. CDR1 and CDR2 (germline): SQVTM, ANQGSEA. The CDR3 runs to 14 residues. The CDR3 loop reads CSVVPDRGYYEQYF.

The chain links TRBV5-1 to TRBJ2-7. The V gene's germline CDR1 is SGHRS and CDR2 YFSETQ. This CDR3 has 14 amino acids. CDR3 residues: CASSLYRGLGEQYF.

The chain joins TRBV10-3 to TRBJ2-1; TCRdb's D call of TRBD2 is untestable without DNA. The germline V gene has CDR1 ENHRY and CDR2 SYGVKD. CDR3 length: 14 residues. The CDR3 region is CAISEGTAVSEQFF.

The genes are TRBV6-5 and TRBJ2-6; checking the TCRdb D call of TRBD2 is not possible without DNA. CDR1 MNHEY and CDR2 SVGAGI come from the germline V gene. This CDR3 contains 14 residues. This CDR3 is CASRSSGGANVLTF.

V is TRBV7-9 and J is TRBJ2-7; the D call of TRBD2 rests on TCRdb alone, since no DNA is present to check it. This CDR3 has 15 amino acids. From germline, CDR1 is SEHNR and CDR2 FQNEAQ (reference sequence). CDR3 sequence reads: CASSLGLAGVYEQYF. Full variable domain (rest looked up from reference TRBV7-9 and TRBJ2-7): DTGVSQNPRHKITKRGQNVTFRCDPISEHNRLYWYRQTLGQGPEFLTYFQNEAQLEKSRLLSDRFSAERPKGSFSTLEIQRTEQGDSAMYLCASSLGLAGVYEQYFGPGTRLTVT.

The rearrangement joins TRBV7-2 to TRBJ2-5; absent DNA, TCRdb's TRBD1 call cannot be checked. The CDR3 runs 15 residues. Germline assignment: CDR1 SGHTA and CDR2 FQGNSA. The CDR3 loop is CASRYSGGAQETQYF.

The chain has TRBV4-2 and TRBJ2-2. CDR3 size: 12 residues. In germline, CDR1 is LGHNA, CDR2 YNFKEQ. The CDR3 protein is CASSQENGELFF.

The V gene is TRBV25-1, the J gene TRBJ1-1; TCRdb names TRBD1, which stays unverified in the absence of DNA. The germline V gene encodes CDR1 MGHDK and CDR2 SYGVNS. This CDR3 spans 13 amino acids. The chain's CDR3 is CASSETPGTEAFF.

J is TRBJ2-1 and V is TRBV7-8; TCRdb designates TRBD1, a call that cannot be tested without DNA. The germline V gene has CDR1 SGHVS and CDR2 FQNEAQ. The length of the CDR3 is 16 residues. The CDR3 here is CASSLFAGAAYNEQFF.

V is TRBV29-1 and J is TRBJ2-4; TCRdb returns TRBD1, unconfirmable since there is no DNA. The germline gives CDR1 SQVTM, CDR2 ANQGSEA. CDR3 length: 15 residues. CDR3: CSVEGQLEDKNIQYF. Combining the CDR3 with reference TRBV29-1 and TRBJ2-4 gives the whole variable domain SAVISQKPSRDICQRGTSLTIQCQVDSQVTMMFWYRQQPGQSLTLIATANQGSEATYESGFVIDKFPISRPNLTFSTLTVSNMSPEDSSIYLCSVEGQLEDKNIQYFGAGTRLSVL.

The chain carries TRBV6-1 and TRBJ1-1; the D gene TCRdb calls, TRBD1, cannot be checked with no DNA. Per germline, CDR1 MNHNS and CDR2 SASEGT. The CDR3 loop spans 15 amino acids. The CDR3 loop is CASSEAGTGGLGAFF.

The rearrangement joins TRBV4-1 to TRBJ2-7; TCRdb proposes TRBD1, but this gene call is untestable without DNA. CDR3 length: 15 amino acids. Germline lookup yields CDR1 MGHRA and CDR2 YSYEKL. The CDR3 sequence is CASSQGWDRVYEQYF.

This chain connects TRBV7-2 to TRBJ2-1; as DNA is missing, the TRBD2 call by TCRdb cannot be tested. The V gene's germline CDR1 is SGHTA and CDR2 FQGNSA. The CDR3 is 16 residues long. The CDR3 here is CASSLEGLADPSKWFF.

The chain carries TRBV29-1 and TRBJ2-1; the D call of TRBD2 rests on TCRdb alone, since no DNA is present to check it. The CDR3 length is 13 residues. Germline CDR1 and CDR2: SQVTM and ANQGSEA. Here the CDR3 reads CSVEPSGYNEQFF.